Described below is a single TCR beta chain sequence and its context. The antigen this receptor binds is unknown. The record has no base qualities; no much larger clone is one base away. Every donor in the study was a healthy Caucasian. The twin cohort comprised three pairs of female monozygotic twins, all aged about 18 to 29 years. RNA for TCR libraries was isolated from peripheral blood mononuclear cells. The CDR3 sequence holds 14 residues, the cysteine and phenylalanine included. Solely the CDR3 DNA is kept, with 42 bases framed from the first base. V loses 10 bases, J loses 7 bases, and the germline ends lie 19 bases apart. These data come from a study of identical twins (dated by TCRdb to 2016 to 2017). With respect to the entire study: To test whether fetal clonotypes persist, this study deep-sequenced TCR alpha and beta repertoires from monozygotic twins, from unrelated adults of various ages, and from cord blood. Replicate twin experiments were performed at different times using different library preparation protocols to rule out contamination. Broader findings and caveats from the paper: The excess sharing between twins in beta out-of-frame sequences was weaker because fewer shared sequences reduced the signal-to-noise ratio. Because the same donors could not be followed over many years, the conclusions depended on cross-sectional statistical analysis. In monozygotic twins, out-of-frame TCR alpha sharing was systematically underestimated by recombination models, although the models agreed with sharing between unrelated individuals. Invariant T cells such as MAIT and iNKT could partly confound zero-insertion analyses, though diverse VJ usage argued against this for most clonotypes. Abundant cord blood beta clonotypes had fewer insertions, young adult naive repertoires showed a similar but weaker trend, and memory repertoires showed no such trend. Compared with coincidental sharing between unrelated individuals, an excess of low generation-probability sequences was observed among out-of-frame TCR alpha sequences shared between twins.

The protocol used for the library was 5' RACE. The sample was run on an Illumina HiSeq 2000. Template switching introduced a universal primer binding site; the final cDNA contained a unique molecular identifier, enabling accurate counting of TCR cDNA molecules. Specific primers in the conserved constant-segment region were used to synthesize first-strand cDNA for the TCR alpha and beta chains. To control for contamination, every cDNA library carried two barcodes: a SMART-Mk sample barcode plus Illumina barcodes. TruSeq adapter sequences, together with Illumina sample barcodes, were added in two successive PCR steps. TCR alpha and beta cDNA libraries were sequenced on the Illumina HiSeq platform with custom primers. The paper's processing steps were these. MiGEC processed the raw reads to extract unique molecular identifiers, while MiXCR was used to determine the CDR3 positions. For each individual, recombination models were inferred using an EM algorithm with the repgenHMM and IGoR tools. Shared clonotypes were analyzed with the tcR package in R, and sharing was normalized by the product of cloneset sizes. To study raw recombination without the effects of thymic and clonal selection, out-of-frame nonproductive sequences were analyzed. Using fastp trimming at Q25 and MiXCR clonotype assembly, TCRdb reanalyzed the public sequencing data and kept in-frame beta chains. Under each unique CDR3 protein, matching rows form one entry showing the most common genes and DNA. These V and J calls originate from TCRdb's pipeline instead of the authors' own analysis. Across this sample there are roughly 690,000 distinct CDR3 sequences, with 21% seen only once. Around 4.5% of the sample rests with the top ten.

The data also belong to a second study, concerning T cells expressing NK-cell markers. As described in the second report: Three sorted T-cell subsets (CD3+CD56+NKG2C+, CD3+CD56+NKG2C- and CD3+CD56-NKG2C+) from fewer than 10 donors had their TCR beta-chain repertoires profiled. Among the eight sequenced donors, seven were HCMV-seropositive and one was HCMV-seronegative. To restrict sorting to alphabetaTCR-expressing T cells, an anti-gammadeltaTCR antibody was added in several experiments. In roughly 6 donors, the dominant CD3+CD56+NKG2C+ clonotypes ranked among the top 10 CD8+ clonotypes, making up roughly 1.0-7.0% of CD8+ T cells. Those dominant clonotypes were again the most abundant among CD3+CD56-NKG2C+ cells in a handful of donors, at about 25-60.1%. Whether the expanded NKG2C-expressing T cell clones were specific for HCMV antigens was left unclear. The eight sequenced donors were randomly selected healthy volunteers, three men and five women. A commercial ELISA kit detecting HCMV-specific IgG in serum was used to determine HCMV serostatus. Bulk peripheral blood T-cell repertoires were additionally sequenced from unsorted PBMC for about six donors. MIGEC handled demultiplexing of the reads and grouping by UMI, while MiTCR was used to assemble and quantify clonotypes. To exclude erroneous sequences, any TCR cDNA sequence not supported by at least two reads was discarded. The tcR package was used for downstream repertoire analysis, and clonotypes were matched between fractions using CDR3 nucleotide sequence together with V segment. VDJmatch was used to annotate antigen specificity against VDJdb, with one amino acid substitution allowed in CDR3.

The receptor chain draws on TRBV12-3 or TRBV12-4 and TRBJ2-2, and TRBD1 may be the D gene, going by 8 matching bases. The sequence was obtained from a woman aged 18 to 35 in good health. Sequencing was carried out using PBMCs. The DNA sequence is TGTGCCACCCAAGACAGGGGAGGGAGCGGGGAGCTGTTTTTT. The encoded protein is CATQDRGGSGELFF.